This T cell receptor beta chain derives from a study of T cells in localized non-small cell lung cancer. Study-wide results and caveats: A raised T cell density in blood coincided with lengthier overall survival. In uninvolved adjacent lung, T cell clonality reached its highest value, exceeding tumor.

Data came from immunoSEQ multiplex PCR; TCRdb stores just in-frame clones and leaves some out. The sample carries 90,000 to 95,000 clones, about nine tenths recorded once. Note on this clone: The antigen is not known.

Germline CDR1 reads SEHNR; CDR2 reads FQNEAQ (reference sequence). This CDR3 has 16 residues. The trim removed 2 bases at V and 3 bases at J, leaving 5 bases unmatched. This receptor was identified in a woman aged 40 to 75 with stage II squamous cell lung carcinoma. Sequences were derived from PBMCs, sampled before any cancer treatment. V gene TRBV7-9 combines with J gene TRBJ2-3; 10 bases fit TRBD1. CDR3 coding DNA: TGTGCCAGCAGCTTAAGACAGGGGGCGGCTACAGATACGCAGTATTTT. Translation gives CASSLRQGAATDTQYF.